The 30 T cell receptor beta chains listed next were all sequenced from one sample in a study of cytomegalovirus exposure and HLA in healthy donors. The PCR was carried out with 60 Vbeta primers and 13 Jbeta primers. Method: immunoSEQ multiplex PCR; TCRdb's copy keeps in-frame clones and lacks some. The sample lists some 120,000 clones; roughly 82% were seen once. The material sequenced was PBMCs. Receptors originate from a male donor in good health and CMV-seropositive.

The V and J genes are TRBV2 and TRBJ2-7, with a weak D call TRBD2 (5 bases). The ends were cut back, 0 bases at V and 5 bases at J, with 17 bases in the middle. The CDR3 consists of 16 residues. Germline V CDR1 and CDR2: SNHLY, FYNNEI. In DNA form, the CDR3 reads TGTGCCAGCAGTGAAGCGCTTACTAGAGACCCGGACGAGCAGTACTTC. Amino acid sequence: CASSEALTRDPDEQYF. Based on the CDR3 plus reference TRBV2 and TRBJ2-7, the full variable domain is EPEVTQTPSHQVTQMGQEVILRCVPISNHLYFYWYRQILGQKVEFLVSFYNNEISEKSEIFDDQFSVERPDGSNFTLKIRSTKLEDSAMYFCASSEALTRDPDEQYFGPGTRLTVT.

The J gene is TRBJ1-2, the V gene TRBV6-5, with 7 bases fitting TRBD1. Per germline, CDR1 MNHEY and CDR2 SVGAGI. The CDR3 loop spans 13 amino acids. Trimming took 6 bases from V and 7 from J; bases not matched to a gene: 8. The CDR3 protein is CASSPRGLFGYTF. Here the CDR3 DNA reads TGTGCCAGCAGCCCGAGGGGGCTGTTTGGCTACACCTTC.

The genes are TRBV27 and TRBJ2-7, with TRBD2 identical over 13 bases. The CDR3 totals 15 residues. From germline, CDR1 is MNHEY and CDR2 SMNVEV (reference sequence). V was pared by 7 bases and J by 1 base, with 4 bases of the junction left unmatched. The CDR3 DNA follows: TGTGCCAGCACGCGGGGACTAGCGGGATCCTACGAGCAGTACTTC. Amino acids: CASTRGLAGSYEQYF.

Here the CDR3 reads CASSLSGRAGNEQFF. CDR3 nucleotide sequence: TGTGCCAGCAGCCTAAGCGGGAGGGCCGGGAATGAGCAGTTCTTC. The chain couples TRBV11-3 to TRBJ2-1, with 10 bases identical to TRBD2. The CDR3 totals 15 residues. V was clipped by 5 bases and J by 7 bases; unmatched bases: 8. Germline CDR1 and CDR2: SGHNT and YENEEA.

V is TRBV28 and J is TRBJ2-7; 10 positions agree with TRBD2. The CDR3 has 19 residues. Germline trimming cut 6 bases from V and 0 bases from J; bases unmatched to any gene: 17. Germline V CDR1 and CDR2: MDHEN, SYDVKM. The chain's CDR3 is CASSPSWVVAGGLSYEQYF. The CDR3 coding sequence is TGTGCCAGCAGCCCGTCGTGGGTAGTAGCGGGAGGTCTCTCCTACGAGCAGTACTTC. Using reference TRBV28 and TRBJ2-7 for the parts outside the CDR3, the full variable domain is DVKVTQSSRYLVKRTGEKVFLECVQDMDHENMFWYRQDPGLGLRLIYFSYDVKMKEKGDIPEGYSVSREKKERFSLILESASTNQTSMYLCASSPSWVVAGGLSYEQYFGPGTRLTVT.

V is TRBV7-2 and J is TRBJ1-5; no clear D gene. Germline-derived CDR1 and CDR2 are SGHTA and FQGNSA. With 5 bases removed from V and 5 bases from J, the gap between germline ends came to 10 bases. The CDR3 has 13 amino acids. CDR3 sequence (DNA): TGTGCCAGCAGCCTCAACACAGATCAGCCCCAGCATTTT. It specifies CASSLNTDQPQHF.

A single count supports this clone. The rearrangement uses TRBV18 and TRBJ2-7; 14 bases align to TRBD2. The ends lost 3 bases at V and 6 bases at J; junction bases unmatched: 4. The length of the CDR3 is 15 residues. Per the germline V gene, CDR1 is KGHSH and CDR2 is LQKENI. As DNA, the CDR3 is TGTGCCAGCTCACCGGGGACTAGCGGGAGTGGCGAGCAGTACTTC. This encodes CASSPGTSGSGEQYF.

This clone was seen just once. The chain recombines TRBV10-3 with TRBJ2-2; D is perhaps TRBD1 (5 bases). The V gene lost 10 bases and the J gene lost 0 bases, with 6 bases spanning the gap. From germline, CDR1 is ENHRY and CDR2 SYGVKD. This CDR3 region has 12 residues. The CDR3 sequence: CATTANTGELFF. Written as DNA, the CDR3 is TGTGCCACGACAGCGAACACCGGGGAGCTGTTTTTT.

V and J are TRBV30 and TRBJ1-2; D remains unclear. This CDR3 spans 11 amino acids. CDR1 and CDR2 (germline): GTSNPN, SVGIG (reference sequence). Trimming removed 2 bases at V and 7 bases at J, with 8 bases between. The CDR3 DNA reads as TGTGCCTGGAGTCAAGGGAGTGGCTACACCTTC. Its protein product is CAWSQGSGYTF.

This rearrangement joins TRBV14 to TRBJ1-4, with D unresolved. This CDR3 has 14 residues. V lost 0 bases and J lost 10, with 12 bases in between. Germline V CDR1 and CDR2: SGHDN, FVKESK. CDR3 amino acids: CASSQEVAAAKLFF. For the CDR3, the DNA is TGTGCCAGCAGCCAAGAGGTTGCGGCCGCAAAACTGTTTTTT.

This chain joins TRBV5-1 and TRBJ2-5, with 11 positions matching TRBD2. Trimming took 6 bases from V and 5 from J; bases not matched to a gene: 18. Per the germline V gene, CDR1 is SGHRS and CDR2 is YFSETQ. The CDR3 loop spans 18 amino acids. CDR3 sequence: CASKPFISGTSGRETQYF. The CDR3 DNA reads as TGCGCCAGCAAGCCCTTCATTTCCGGGACTAGCGGCAGGGAGACCCAGTACTTC.

This clone appeared once. V and J are TRBV6-6 and TRBJ2-7; tentatively, D is TRBD1 (7 bases). V dropped 4 bases and J dropped 2 bases, with 12 bases sitting between them. CDR1 and CDR2 from the germline V gene are MNHNY and SVGAGI (reference sequence). The CDR3 contains 14 residues. The CDR3 DNA sequence: TGTGCCAGCAGTTCACCAGGGGGGCCCTACGAGCAGTACTTC. It yields the protein CASSSPGGPYEQYF.

The rearrangement links TRBV30 to TRBJ1-6, with D maybe TRBD1 (6 bases). This CDR3 is 14 amino acids long. V lost 8 bases and J 7 bases, leaving 18 bases between the germline ends. Per the germline V gene, CDR1 is GTSNPN and CDR2 is SVGIG (reference sequence). The CDR3 spells CARTEDSLNSPLHF. Here the CDR3 DNA reads TGTGCCCGAACTGAGGACAGTTTGAATTCACCCCTCCACTTT.

CDR3 coding DNA: TGTGCCAGCAGCCTCCGGGACAAAAATTCACCCCTCCACTTT. Translation: CASSLRDKNSPLHF. The chain carries TRBV6-6 and TRBJ1-6; a weak D match, TRBD1 (6 bases). CDR3 length equals 14 residues. Trimming left V 6 bases short and J 7 bases short, with 13 bases between. Germline-derived CDR1 and CDR2 are MNHNY and SVGAGI (reference sequence).

The sample holds a few counts of this clone. The chain combines TRBV4-2 with TRBJ1-5, with 9 positions matching TRBD1. The length of the CDR3 is 19 residues. V lost 0 bases to trimming and J lost 0 bases; unmatched junction nucleotides: 9. Germline V gene lookup returns CDR1 LGHNA and CDR2 YNFKEQ. This CDR3 reads CASSQDKGQGLYSNQPQHF. The CDR3 DNA is TGTGCCAGCAGCCAAGATAAAGGACAGGGGCTATATAGCAATCAGCCCCAGCATTTT.

The CDR3 spells CATRDSGNYGYTF. CDR3 bases: TGTGCCACCAGGGACAGCGGAAACTATGGCTACACCTTC. This chain uses TRBV21-1 with TRBJ1-2; the table's D call of TRBD1 was not tested on the DNA. TRBV21-1 represents a pseudogene. The length of the CDR3 is 13 residues.

The CDR3 DNA is TGTGCCAGCAGCTCATCGTCGGGTGAAAAACTGTTTTTT. This sequence encodes CASSSSSGEKLFF. V and J are TRBV7-2 and TRBJ1-4, with no clear D. The CDR3 length is 13 residues. Trimming cost V 4 bases and J 7 bases, with 10 bases left between them. The germline gives CDR1 SGHTA, CDR2 FQGNSA.

CDR3 sequence reads: CASSVGGAWANYGYTF. In DNA, the CDR3 is TGTGCCAGCAGCGTAGGTGGGGCATGGGCTAACTATGGCTACACCTTC. This chain joins TRBV9 and TRBJ1-2; D might be TRBD1 (5 bases). Trimming pared 0 bases from V and 0 bases from J, leaving 12 bases between. Germline values: CDR1 SGDLS, CDR2 YYNGEE. The CDR3 extends over 16 amino acids.

The V and J genes are TRBV30 and TRBJ2-4; maybe TRBD1 (5 bases). The CDR3 runs 14 residues. Germline loops: CDR1 GTSNPN, CDR2 SVGIG (reference sequence). Trimming pared 3 bases from V and 4 bases from J, leaving 13 bases between. The CDR3 loop is CAWSGRGLKNIQYF. CDR3 bases: TGTGCCTGGAGCGGAAGGGGTCTGAAAAACATTCAGTACTTC.

The chain uses TRBV18 and TRBJ2-2; a weak D match, TRBD2 (6 bases). Germline CDR1 reads KGHSH; CDR2 reads LQKENI. Trimming pared 3 bases from V and 4 bases from J, leaving 9 bases between. This CDR3 region has 14 residues. CDR3 DNA: TGTGCCAGCTCACCCGGGGGAACCACCGGGGAGCTGTTTTTT. Its protein product is CASSPGGTTGELFF.

This chain joins TRBV2 and TRBJ2-7; D is undetermined. V lost 9 bases and J lost 2, with 14 bases in between. The CDR3 is 13 amino acids. Germline-derived CDR1 and CDR2 are SNHLY and FYNNEI. The CDR3 region is CASKVTPAYEQYF. The CDR3 coding sequence is TGTGCCAGTAAGGTGACACCTGCCTACGAGCAGTACTTC. The variable domain in full, completed from reference TRBV2 and TRBJ2-7, reads EPEVTQTPSHQVTQMGQEVILRCVPISNHLYFYWYRQILGQKVEFLVSFYNNEISEKSEIFDDQFSVERPDGSNFTLKIRSTKLEDSAMYFCASKVTPAYEQYFGPGTRLTVT.

This clone has just a few counts. The chain couples TRBV28 to TRBJ2-7, with a weak D call TRBD1 (6 bases). V shed 6 bases and J shed 4 bases, with 19 bases lying between them. The CDR3 sequence is 15 residues long. Germline assignment: CDR1 MDHEN and CDR2 SYDVKM. CDR3 coding DNA: TGTGCCAGCAGAAAGCCGGGACAACAAAATTACGAGCAGTACTTC. It yields the protein CASRKPGQQNYEQYF.

This sequence joins TRBV5-1 and TRBJ2-1; 9 bases match TRBD2. Per germline, CDR1 SGHRS and CDR2 YFSETQ. Unmatched junction bases numbered 5, after V lost 4 bases and J lost 0 bases. The CDR3 has 16 residues. The CDR3 reads CASSLVSGSSYNEQFF. CDR3 bases: TGCGCCAGCAGCCTCGTTAGCGGGAGCTCCTACAATGAGCAGTTCTTC.

There are a few counts of this clone. The chain joins TRBV10-3 to TRBJ2-1, with D tentatively TRBD2 (6 bases). There are 15 residues in the CDR3. CDR1 ENHRY and CDR2 SYGVKD come from the germline V gene. Deletions cut 6 bases from V and 4 bases from J, with 16 bases between. Here the CDR3 DNA reads TGTGCCATCAGCCTCCCCCGGGCGGGGTACAATGAGCAGTTCTTC. Translated, it gives CAISLPRAGYNEQFF.

The chain has TRBV7-2 and TRBJ2-7; 7 positions match TRBD1. Germline V gene lookup returns CDR1 SGHTA and CDR2 FQGNSA. V shed 5 bases and J 0 bases; nucleotides not matched to a gene: 7. This CDR3 has 15 amino acids. The CDR3 sequence is CASSPQAGGSYEQYF. The CDR3 nucleotides read TGTGCCAGCAGCCCGCAAGCAGGGGGCTCCTACGAGCAGTACTTC.

This chain links TRBV19 with TRBJ2-2, with 10 positions matching TRBD2. V dropped 6 bases and J dropped 7; count of bases not matched to a gene: 5. Germline V CDR1 and CDR2: LNHDA, SQIVND (reference sequence). This CDR3 has 14 residues. The CDR3 sequence is CASSVLAGHGELFF. In DNA, the CDR3 is TGTGCCAGTAGCGTACTAGCGGGGCACGGGGAGCTGTTTTTT. The entire variable domain, with the rest obtained from reference TRBV19 and TRBJ2-2, is as follows: DGGITQSPKYLFRKEGQNVTLSCEQNLNHDAMYWYRQDPGQGLRLIYYSQIVNDFQKGDIAEGYSVSREKKESFPLTVTSAQKNPTAFYLCASSVLAGHGELFFGEGSRLTVL.

The rearrangement joins TRBV18 to TRBJ2-3; TRBD2 might be the D (5 bases). CDR1 is KGHSH, CDR2 LQKENI, per germline. V was trimmed by 0 bases and J by 1 base, leaving 11 bases between them. This CDR3 has 16 amino acids. CDR3 coding DNA: TGTGCCAGCTCACCACCAGAGACTACCGGCACAGATACGCAGTATTTT. Amino acids: CASSPPETTGTDTQYF.

The gene calls are TRBV9 and TRBJ1-4, with 10 positions matching TRBD1. The CDR3 contains 15 residues. With 4 bases clipped from V and 6 bases from J, the junction kept 6 bases outside the gene matches. Germline CDR1 and CDR2: SGDLS and YYNGEE. CDR3 sequence reads: CASSKTGGNYEKLFF. The CDR3 nucleotides read TGTGCCAGCAGCAAGACAGGGGGCAACTATGAAAAACTGTTTTTT.

The chain employs TRBV29-1 and TRBJ2-1, with TRBD2 identical over 11 bases. The V segment lost 6 bases and the J segment 10 bases; nucleotides outside the gene matches: 5. Germline V gene data show CDR1 as SQVTM and CDR2 as ANQGSEA. The CDR3 extends over 12 amino acids. CDR3 sequence (DNA): TGCAGCGTAGGTAGCGGGAGGGGGGAGCAGTTCTTC. Translating it yields CSVGSGRGEQFF.

The chain has TRBV19 and TRBJ1-1; possibly TRBD1 for D (5 bases). CDR1 and CDR2 (germline): LNHDA, SQIVND (reference sequence). V lost 3 bases and J 7 bases, leaving 9 bases between the germline ends. The CDR3 has 12 amino acids. The CDR3 here is CASSMGGGEAFF. As DNA, the CDR3 is TGTGCCAGTAGTATGGGCGGGGGTGAAGCTTTCTTT.